The T cell receptor (beta chain) under discussion was sequenced for a study of blood T cell repertoires in COVID-19. Study background: Acute and convalescent COVID-19 samples came from the United States, Italy and Spain. PBMCs, B-cell-depleted T cells, or T cells provided the cDNA or gDNA that made up the material.

Germline V gene data show CDR1 as SNHLY and CDR2 as FYNNEI. The ends were cut back, 7 bases at V and 2 bases at J, with 11 bases in the middle. The CDR3 covers 13 residues. This clone has just a few counts. In the authors' workflow: Amplified reference gene primers provided the basis for estimating nucleated cell counts. TCRdb keeps only in-frame clones here, not all; method: immunoSEQ multiplex PCR. For V, J and clone size, that table is used; D and trimming come from the DNA. The sample holds about 110,000 clones; about four fifths are singletons and the top ten take 4% to 4.5%. Sequencing used peripheral blood. The gene calls are TRBV2 and TRBJ1-2; the D gene is possibly TRBD1 (5 bases). The source of this sequence is a woman in her 70s with acute or convalescent COVID-19. CDR3 coding DNA: TGTGCCAGCAATGGGGGGAACAACTATGGCTACACCTTC. It codes for CASNGGNNYGYTF. The complete variable domain, with remaining parts taken from reference TRBV2 and TRBJ1-2, reads EPEVTQTPSHQVTQMGQEVILRCVPISNHLYFYWYRQILGQKVEFLVSFYNNEISEKSEIFDDQFSVERPDGSNFTLKIRSTKLEDSAMYFCASNGGNNYGYTFGSGTRLTVV.